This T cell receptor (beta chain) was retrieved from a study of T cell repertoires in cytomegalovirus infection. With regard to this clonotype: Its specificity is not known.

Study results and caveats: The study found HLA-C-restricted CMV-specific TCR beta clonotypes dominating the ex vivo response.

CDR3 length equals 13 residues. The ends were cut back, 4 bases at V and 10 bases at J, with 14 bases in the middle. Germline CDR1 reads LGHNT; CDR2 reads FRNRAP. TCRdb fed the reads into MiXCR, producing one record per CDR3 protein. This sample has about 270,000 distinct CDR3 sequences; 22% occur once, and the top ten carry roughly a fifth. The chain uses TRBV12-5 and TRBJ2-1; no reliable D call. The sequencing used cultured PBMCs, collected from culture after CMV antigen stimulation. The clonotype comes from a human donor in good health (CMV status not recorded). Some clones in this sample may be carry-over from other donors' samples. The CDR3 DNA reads TGTGCTAGTGGTTCGATTGCAAGGGCGGAGCAGTTCTTC. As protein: CASGSIARAEQFF.